Below, 20 T cell receptor beta chains from the same sample are listed, as sequenced in a study of regulatory T cells in long-lasting Graves disease. Arm-PCR of CDR3 regions with iRepertoire HTBI primers generated TCR beta libraries. TCRdb re-called the multiplex PCR reads through MiXCR, storing one row per CDR3 protein. The profile shows 400,000 to 500,000 distinct CDR3 sequences, 15% of them singletons. Time point given: newly diagnosed GD, antithyroid drugs for less than 3 months. Making the TCR library involved RNA that had been extracted from PBMCs. The sample was also reused in another study, on T cells in Graves' hyperthyroidism and ophthalmopathy.

The material sequenced was peripheral blood mononuclear cells (PBMCs), taken at new diagnosis, from a patient treated with antithyroid drugs. The receptors shown here come from a young woman with Graves disease.

Ten or more counts support this clonotype. This rearrangement joins TRBV7-8 to TRBJ1-2; 11 nucleotides match TRBD1. Germline V lookup: CDR1 SGHVS, CDR2 FQNEAQ. Trimming removed 3 bases from V and 2 bases from J; junction bases left unmatched: 8. CDR3 length: 17 residues. CDR3 amino acids: CASSFSRDRGANYGYTF. In nucleotides, the CDR3 is TGTGCCAGCAGCTTCTCCCGGGACAGGGGGGCGAACTATGGCTACACCTTC.

Details on this clonotype: A much larger clone differs from this one at a single base, so this may be a read error. This sequence joins TRBV28 and TRBJ2-3; D is perhaps TRBD1 or TRBD2 (5 bases each). Germline V gene lookup returns CDR1 MDHEN and CDR2 SYDVKM. There are 15 residues in the CDR3. V lost 6 bases to trimming and J lost 5 bases, with 18 bases between them. The CDR3 bases are TGTGCCAGCAGCCCGGGGCTATCGGTGAGAGATACGCAGTATTTT. Translated: CASSPGLSVRDTQYF.

This clonotype was counted many times. The CDR3 coding sequence is TGTGCCAGCAGCGGCCGGACCAAAATGGTACCCTACAATGAGCAGTTCTTC. Translating it yields CASSGRTKMVPYNEQFF. This chain joins TRBV3-1 and TRBJ2-1; D call uncertain. Trimming pared 5 bases from V and 2 bases from J, leaving 19 bases between. The CDR3 loop spans 17 amino acids. CDR1 is LGHDT and CDR2 is YNNKEL in the germline V gene (reference sequence).

This clonotype appeared a few times. This sequence joins TRBV7-9 and TRBJ2-7, with TRBD1 as a possible D gene (5 bases). V was shortened by 5 bases and J by 0 bases, with 11 bases between the two germline ends. Looked up from germline, CDR1 is SEHNR and CDR2 is FQNEAQ (reference sequence). The CDR3 has 14 residues. CDR3 nucleotides: TGTGCCAGCAGCGAGGACACCTACTCCTACGAGCAGTACTTC. This translates into CASSEDTYSYEQYF.

This clonotype was seen repeatedly, ten times or more. The chain joins TRBV28 to TRBJ2-5; D assignment may be TRBD1 or TRBD2 (6 bases each). Trimming removed 7 bases at V and 4 bases at J, with 13 bases between. CDR3 length equals 13 residues. From germline, CDR1 is MDHEN and CDR2 SYDVKM. CDR3 nucleotide sequence: TGTGCCAGCACTCCGGGGGCCAGAGAGACCCAGTACTTC. This gives the protein CASTPGARETQYF.

This clonotype has a count of ten or more. The gene calls are TRBV30 and TRBJ1-6, with D perhaps TRBD1 (5 bases). This CDR3 is 13 amino acids long. Between the trimmed V and J ends, which lost 1 base and 6 bases, there was a span of 7 bases. In germline, CDR1 is GTSNPN, CDR2 SVGIG (reference sequence). CDR3 coding DNA: TGTGCCTGGAGTGGACAGATTAATTCACCCCTCCACTTT. It yields the protein CAWSGQINSPLHF.

In its sample, this clonotype was seen many times. CDR3 protein: CAWKIDRALNSPLHF. DNA of the CDR3: TGTGCCTGGAAGATAGACAGGGCCCTTAATTCACCCCTCCACTTT. The chain recombines TRBV30 with TRBJ1-6; 7 positions agree with TRBD1. Trimming cost V 4 bases and J 6 bases; bases outside gene matches: 9. CDR1 GTSNPN and CDR2 SVGIG come from the germline V gene (reference sequence). The CDR3 totals 15 residues.

This clonotype was seen a few times. The chain employs TRBV4-2 and TRBJ1-4; D unresolved. Germline-derived CDR1 and CDR2 are LGHNA and YNFKEQ. Trimming stripped 2 bases from V and 8 bases from J, with 9 bases between. The CDR3 is 13 amino acids. In DNA form, the CDR3 reads TGTGCCAGCAGCCAACTTGAGAAGGAAAAACTGTTTTTT. It translates to CASSQLEKEKLFF.

This clonotype was seen a handful of times. The chain combines TRBV6-5 with TRBJ2-7; 10 positions agree with TRBD1. From germline, CDR1 is MNHEY and CDR2 SVGAGI. Trimming at V came to 0 bases and at J to 3 bases, leaving 5 bases not matched to a gene. The CDR3 loop spans 16 amino acids. Written as DNA, the CDR3 is TGTGCCAGCAGTTACTCCGGGACAGGGGAGGACTACGAGCAGTACTTC. It translates to CASSYSGTGEDYEQYF.

There are many counts of this clonotype. This chain joins TRBV28 and TRBJ2-6; possible D gene TRBD1, 6 bases. V lost 6 bases and J 4 bases, leaving 13 bases between the germline ends. The germline V gene encodes CDR1 MDHEN and CDR2 SYDVKM. This CDR3 spans 15 amino acids. CDR3 loop: CASSANTGGANVLTF. The CDR3 nucleotides are TGTGCCAGCAGCGCTAATACAGGGGGGGCCAACGTCCTGACTTTC. Filled out from reference TRBV28 and TRBJ2-6, the complete variable domain reads DVKVTQSSRYLVKRTGEKVFLECVQDMDHENMFWYRQDPGLGLRLIYFSYDVKMKEKGDIPEGYSVSREKKERFSLILESASTNQTSMYLCASSANTGGANVLTFGAGSRLTVL.

This clonotype was counted at least ten times. The chain employs TRBV18 and TRBJ1-2; 7 nucleotides match TRBD1. Germline CDR1 and CDR2: KGHSH and LQKENI. This CDR3 has 13 amino acids. V was pared by 3 bases and J by 6 bases, with 4 bases of the junction left unmatched. This chain's CDR3 is CASSPSRGDGYTF. The CDR3 DNA reads as TGTGCCAGCTCACCGTCCAGGGGGGATGGCTACACCTTC.

This clonotype was counted only a few times. The chain has TRBV13 and TRBJ2-1; D is perhaps TRBD2 (7 bases). Per germline, CDR1 PRHDT and CDR2 FYEKMQ (reference sequence). This CDR3 is built from 18 residues. Trimming cost V 3 bases and J 8 bases, with 26 bases left between them. CDR3 sequence reads: CASSLEGERTRGVDEQFF. CDR3 DNA sequence: TGTGCCAGCAGCTTGGAGGGGGAACGGACTAGGGGGGTCGATGAGCAGTTCTTC.

This clonotype was detected ten times or more. This chain uses TRBV7-3 with TRBJ2-7; 7 nucleotides align to TRBD2. CDR1 SGHTA and CDR2 FQGTGA come from the germline V gene. The ends lost 0 bases at V and 3 bases at J; junction bases unmatched: 8. The CDR3 has 16 amino acids. CDR3 in DNA: TGTGCCAGCAGCTTAACGCGACTAGCACCACTCTACGAGCAGTACTTC. It is translated as CASSLTRLAPLYEQYF.

This clonotype appeared a few times. J is TRBJ2-1 and V is TRBV27; TRBD2 matches at 7 bases. The CDR3 covers 15 residues. The trim removed 0 bases at V and 5 bases at J, leaving 4 bases unmatched. Germline-derived CDR1 and CDR2 are MNHEY and SMNVEV (reference sequence). In DNA, the CDR3 is TGTGCCAGCAGTTTATCAGGAGCGGGGCACAATGAGCAGTTCTTC. It yields the protein CASSLSGAGHNEQFF.

About this clonotype: A read error may be the cause here, since a much bigger clone is one base away. The chain combines TRBV27 with TRBJ2-5; D remains ambiguous. Germline assignment: CDR1 MNHEY and CDR2 SMNVEV (reference sequence). This CDR3 is 13 amino acids long. CDR3 protein: CANSRVVQETQYF. The CDR3 DNA is TGTGCCAACAGTCGGGTGGTACAAGAGACCCAGTACTTC.

This chain links TRBV6-2 or TRBV6-3 with TRBJ2-3; D gene unclear. Germline V gene sequence: CDR1 MNHEY, CDR2 SVGEGT. This CDR3 has 14 residues. V lost 0 bases and J lost 4, with 8 bases in between. In nucleotides, the CDR3 is TGTGCCAGCAGTTACTCTCAAGGTTCAGATACGCAGTATTTT. Translation gives CASSYSQGSDTQYF.

This chain links TRBV11-1 with TRBJ2-3; TRBD2 matches 7 bases. Germline lookup yields CDR1 SGHAT and CDR2 FQDESV (reference sequence). J gave up 5 bases and V 1 base, and 6 bases lay outside the gene matches. This CDR3 spans 15 amino acids. CDR3: CASSLVRGGRDTQYF. Written as DNA, the CDR3 is TGTGCCAGCAGCTTAGTTCGAGGCGGGAGAGATACGCAGTATTTT.

This clonotype was recorded at least ten times. The gene calls are TRBV29-1 and TRBJ2-7; D assignment may be TRBD1 or TRBD2 (5 bases each). The germline CDR1 and CDR2 sequences are SQVTM and ANQGSEA. The CDR3 covers 12 residues. CDR3 region: CSTRDGPYEQYF. DNA for the CDR3: TGCAGTACGAGGGACGGACCCTACGAGCAGTACTTC.

The chain links TRBV6-8 to TRBJ2-3, with 10 bases identical to TRBD2. There are 16 residues in the CDR3. Germline V gives CDR1 MNHGY, CDR2 SAAAGT. V was pared by 10 bases and J by 6 bases, with 16 bases of the junction left unmatched. Written as DNA, the CDR3 is TGTGCCACCGTCCACCCCAGCGGGAGGGCCTGGGATACGCAGTATTTT. This sequence encodes CATVHPSGRAWDTQYF.

This clonotype came up a few times. The chain joins TRBV27 to TRBJ2-2, with D perhaps TRBD2 (6 bases). Trimming removed 2 bases at V and 5 bases at J, with 12 bases between. The CDR3 contains 15 residues. Germline CDR1 is MNHEY and CDR2 is SMNVEV (reference sequence). For the CDR3, the DNA is TGTGCCAGCAGTTTAGGGCTAGCGCGTACCGGGGAGCTGTTTTTT. It encodes CASSLGLARTGELFF.